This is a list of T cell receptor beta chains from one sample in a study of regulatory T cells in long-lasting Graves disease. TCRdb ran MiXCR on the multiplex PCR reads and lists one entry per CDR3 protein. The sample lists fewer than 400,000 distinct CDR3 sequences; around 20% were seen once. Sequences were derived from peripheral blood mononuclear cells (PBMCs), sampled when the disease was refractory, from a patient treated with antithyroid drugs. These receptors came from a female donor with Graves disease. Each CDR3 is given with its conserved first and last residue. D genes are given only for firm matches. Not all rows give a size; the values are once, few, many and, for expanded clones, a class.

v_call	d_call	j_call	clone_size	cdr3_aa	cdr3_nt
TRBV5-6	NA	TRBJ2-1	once	CASSAAGFTCEQFF	TGCGCCAGCAGCGCGGCAGGATTTACCTGCGAGCAGTTCTTC
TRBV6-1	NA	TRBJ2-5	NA	CATGGRQGTQETQYF	TGTGCCACCGGGGGGCGACAGGGGACCCAAGAGACCCAGTACTTC
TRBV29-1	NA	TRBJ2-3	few	CSSWTDTQYF	TGCAGCTCGTGGACAGATACGCAGTATTTT
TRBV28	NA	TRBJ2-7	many	CASSLYNPPYEQYF	TGTGCCAGCAGTTTATACAACCCTCCCTACGAGCAGTACTTC
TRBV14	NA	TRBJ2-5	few	CASSQDPPGAIMETQYF	TGTGCCAGCAGCCAAGATCCTCCGGGAGCCATTATGGAGACCCAGTACTTC
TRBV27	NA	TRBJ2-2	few	CASRRGEGGTGELFF	TGTGCCAGCAGGAGGGGGGAGGGGGGCACCGGGGAGCTGTTTTTT
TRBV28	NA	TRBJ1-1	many	CASLDRNTEAFF	TGTGCCAGTTTGGACAGGAACACTGAAGCTTTCTTT
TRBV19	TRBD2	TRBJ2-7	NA	CASSKAGLYEQYF	TGTGCCAGTAGTAAAGCGGGGTTATACGAGCAGTACTTC
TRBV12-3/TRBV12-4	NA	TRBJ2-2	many	CASSWGRGNTGELFF	TGTGCCAGCAGTTGGGGTCGGGGGAACACCGGGGAGCTGTTTTTT
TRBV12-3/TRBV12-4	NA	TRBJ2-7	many	CASSFGGLSYEQYF	TGTGCCAGCAGTTTTGGCGGACTATCGTACGAGCAGTACTTC
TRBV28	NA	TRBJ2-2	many	CASSFRRANTGELFF	TGTGCCAGCAGTTTTAGGAGGGCGAACACCGGGGAGCTGTTTTTT
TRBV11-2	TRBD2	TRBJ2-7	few	CASSHGLAAPFEQYF	TGCGCCAGCAGCCACGGACTAGCGGCGCCCTTCGAGCAGTACTTC
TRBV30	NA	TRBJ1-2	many	CAWDAGSGGYTF	TGTGCCTGGGATGCAGGGTCGGGTGGCTACACCTTC
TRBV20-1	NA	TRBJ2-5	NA	CSASGYQETQYF	TGCAGTGCTAGCGGGTATCAAGAGACCCAGTACTTC
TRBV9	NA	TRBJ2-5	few	CASSVGGTGLGETQYF	TGTGCCAGCAGCGTAGGAGGTACAGGGCTAGGAGAGACCCAGTACTTC
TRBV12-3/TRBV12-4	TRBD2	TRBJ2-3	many	CASSLGGTSGRTDTQYF	TGTGCCAGCAGTTTAGGGGGGACTAGCGGGAGGACAGATACGCAGTATTTT
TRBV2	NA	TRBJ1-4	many	CASRQGEKLFF	TGTGCCAGCAGGCAGGGTGAAAAACTGTTTTTT
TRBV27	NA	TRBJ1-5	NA	CASSLSGYYSNQPQHF	TGTGCCAGCAGTTTAAGCGGGTATTATAGCAATCAGCCCCAGCATTTT
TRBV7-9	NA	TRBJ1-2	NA	CASSHTAGPGSFYGYTF	TGTGCCAGCAGTCACACCGCGGGTCCGGGATCTTTCTATGGCTACACCTTC
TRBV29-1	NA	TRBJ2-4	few	CSVEEAGVGYF	TGCAGCGTTGAAGAAGCAGGTGTGGGGTACTTC
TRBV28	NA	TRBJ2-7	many	CASSSVFQGGEQYF	TGTGCCAGCAGCTCCGTTTTTCAGGGTGGCGAGCAGTACTTC
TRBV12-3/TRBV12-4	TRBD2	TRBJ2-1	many	CASTRGGSAYNEQFF	TGTGCCAGCACCCGGGGGGGATCTGCCTACAATGAGCAGTTCTTC
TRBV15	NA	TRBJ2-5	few	CATSSHPGGDPPLETQYF	TGTGCCACCAGCAGCCACCCCGGTGGCGACCCCCCCTTGGAGACCCAGTACTTC
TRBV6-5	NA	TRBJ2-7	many	CASSYSKTGTPYEQYF	TGTGCCAGCAGTTACTCAAAGACAGGTACTCCCTACGAGCAGTACTTC
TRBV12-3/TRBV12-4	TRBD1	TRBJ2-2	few	CASSIGQATGELFF	TGTGCCAGCAGTATCGGACAGGCCACCGGGGAGCTGTTTTTT
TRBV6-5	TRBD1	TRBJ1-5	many	CASSYLDRVNQPQHF	TGTGCCAGCAGTTACCTCGACAGGGTGAATCAGCCCCAGCATTTT
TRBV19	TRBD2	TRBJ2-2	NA	CASALAGGYTGELFF	TGTGCCAGTGCACTAGCGGGAGGTTACACCGGGGAGCTGTTTTTT
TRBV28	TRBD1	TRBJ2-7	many	CASSSHRGRKAYEQYF	TGTGCCAGCAGTTCCCACAGGGGGCGCAAGGCCTACGAGCAGTACTTC
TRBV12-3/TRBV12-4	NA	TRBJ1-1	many	CASSFRGKVNTEAFF	TGTGCCAGCAGTTTTCGCGGGAAGGTGAACACTGAAGCTTTCTTT
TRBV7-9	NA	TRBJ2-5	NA	CASSPREGGARTQYF	TGCGCCAGCAGCCCGCGAGAGGGGGGGGCTCGGACCCAGTACTTC